The rows below give T cell receptor beta chains drawn from one sample of a study of cytomegalovirus exposure and HLA in healthy donors. Clones were sequenced by immunoSEQ multiplex PCR, and TCRdb holds only the in-frame ones, with some missing. This sample has some 260,000 clones; 90% occur once, and the top ten carry around 3.3%. Material: PBMCs. These receptors originate from a woman younger than 45 in good health and CMV-seronegative. The CDR3 runs from the conserved cysteine through the conserved F or W. Fields, in order: clone size, D gene, J gene, V gene, CDR3 DNA, CDR3 protein. D genes are given only for firm matches. Some rows have no size entry. The others give once, few or many, or a class for an expanded clone.

clone_size: -
d_call: TRBD2
j_call: TRBJ2-1
v_call: TRBV4-3
cdr3_nt: TGCGCCAGCAGCCCAAGGACTAGCGGGAGCAGTTATGAGCAGTTCTTC
cdr3_aa: CASSPRTSGSSYEQFF

clone_size: -
d_call: TRBD2
j_call: TRBJ2-7
v_call: TRBV12-5
cdr3_nt: TGTGCTAGTGGCTTAACAGGACTAGCGGGAGCAGTCGAGCAGTACTTC
cdr3_aa: CASGLTGLAGAVEQYF

clone_size: -
d_call: TRBD2
j_call: TRBJ2-7
v_call: TRBV6-1
cdr3_nt: TGTGCCAGTCTAGCGGGAGCCTACGAGCAGTACTTC
cdr3_aa: CASLAGAYEQYF

clone_size: -
d_call: -
j_call: TRBJ2-5
v_call: TRBV25-1
cdr3_nt: TGTGCCAGTCAGTGGAGCGGGCCCCAAGAGACCCAGTACTTC
cdr3_aa: CASQWSGPQETQYF

clone_size: -
d_call: TRBD2
j_call: TRBJ2-7
v_call: TRBV5-1
cdr3_nt: TGCGCCAGCAGCTTGGGGGGAGGGCTTTCGTACGAGCAGTACTTC
cdr3_aa: CASSLGGGLSYEQYF

clone_size: once
d_call: TRBD2
j_call: TRBJ2-3
v_call: TRBV9
cdr3_nt: TGTGCCAGCAGCGTAGCGGGAGGGGGTACAGATACGCAGTATTTT
cdr3_aa: CASSVAGGGTDTQYF

clone_size: -
d_call: -
j_call: TRBJ2-4
v_call: TRBV2
cdr3_nt: TGTGCCAGCAGTGATTCGGGGTTTGAAGCCAAAAACATTCAGTACTTC
cdr3_aa: CASSDSGFEAKNIQYF

clone_size: -
d_call: -
j_call: TRBJ2-7
v_call: TRBV11-2
cdr3_nt: TGTGCCAGCACCCTGAAGTGGGACCGCCCCTACGAGCAGTACTTC
cdr3_aa: CASTLKWDRPYEQYF

clone_size: -
d_call: TRBD1
j_call: TRBJ1-2
v_call: TRBV5-6
cdr3_nt: TGTGCCAGCAGCTTGGGGCCTCCGACAGGGGGCGACTATGGCTACACCTTC
cdr3_aa: CASSLGPPTGGDYGYTF

clone_size: few
d_call: -
j_call: TRBJ1-5
v_call: TRBV9
cdr3_nt: TGTGCCAGCAGCGTAGCGGGGGCCCCCAATCAGCCCCAGCATTTT
cdr3_aa: CASSVAGAPNQPQHF

clone_size: -
d_call: TRBD2
j_call: TRBJ2-3
v_call: TRBV11-2
cdr3_nt: TGTGCCAGCAGCTATACTAGCGGGCCTGTCACAGATACGCAGTATTTT
cdr3_aa: CASSYTSGPVTDTQYF

clone_size: -
d_call: TRBD1
j_call: TRBJ1-5
v_call: TRBV28
cdr3_nt: TGTGCCAGCGGGAGGGGCGGGACAGGGAATCAGCCCCAGCATTTT
cdr3_aa: CASGRGGTGNQPQHF

clone_size: -
d_call: -
j_call: TRBJ2-1
v_call: TRBV19
cdr3_nt: TGTGCCAGTAGTAGCGGGACCCACTACAATGAGCAGTTCTTC
cdr3_aa: CASSSGTHYNEQFF

clone_size: -
d_call: -
j_call: TRBJ1-5
v_call: TRBV18
cdr3_nt: TGTGCCAGCTCACCAAATCCACCCGGTCAGCCCCAGCATTTT
cdr3_aa: CASSPNPPGQPQHF

clone_size: few
d_call: -
j_call: TRBJ1-5
v_call: TRBV19
cdr3_nt: TGTGCCAGTAGTCACAGGGGCAATCAGCCCCAGCATTTT
cdr3_aa: CASSHRGNQPQHF

clone_size: -
d_call: TRBD1
j_call: TRBJ2-3
v_call: TRBV19
cdr3_nt: TGTGCCAGTAGTGCCGGGACAGGGGTGTATACGCAGTATTTT
cdr3_aa: CASSAGTGVYTQYF

clone_size: once
d_call: TRBD2
j_call: TRBJ2-1
v_call: TRBV27
cdr3_nt: TGTGCCAGCAGTTTTAGCGGGGGTTCCTACAATGAGCAGTTCTTC
cdr3_aa: CASSFSGGSYNEQFF

clone_size: -
d_call: TRBD2
j_call: TRBJ2-1
v_call: TRBV4-2
cdr3_nt: TGTGCCAGCAGCCAAGAAGCTAGCGGGAGCGCCAGCTCCTACAATGAGCAGTTCTTC
cdr3_aa: CASSQEASGSASSYNEQFF

clone_size: -
d_call: -
j_call: TRBJ1-2
v_call: TRBV19
cdr3_nt: TGTGCCAGTACCGCCCAAAGGGGGAACTATGGCTACACCTTC
cdr3_aa: CASTAQRGNYGYTF

clone_size: -
d_call: -
j_call: TRBJ1-2
v_call: TRBV5-6
cdr3_nt: TGTGCCAGCAGCTTGGGCAGGGCCACCTATGGCTACACCTTC
cdr3_aa: CASSLGRATYGYTF

clone_size: -
d_call: TRBD2
j_call: TRBJ2-7
v_call: TRBV7-9
cdr3_nt: TGTGCCAGCAGCCCCAGCGGGAGAGATTACGAGCAGTACTTC
cdr3_aa: CASSPSGRDYEQYF

clone_size: -
d_call: -
j_call: TRBJ1-3
v_call: TRBV4-2
cdr3_nt: TGTGCCAGCAGAACAATAGAGGGCTTCGCTGGAAACACCATATATTTT
cdr3_aa: CASRTIEGFAGNTIYF

clone_size: -
d_call: -
j_call: TRBJ2-7
v_call: TRBV4-3
cdr3_nt: TGCGCCAGCAGCCAAGATTTCTTCCGAGAGCAGTACTTC
cdr3_aa: CASSQDFFREQYF

clone_size: -
d_call: -
j_call: TRBJ1-4
v_call: TRBV7-2
cdr3_nt: TGTGCCAGCAGCACAACCGGGACACCGGTAGAACTGTTTTTT
cdr3_aa: CASSTTGTPVELFF

clone_size: -
d_call: -
j_call: TRBJ2-3
v_call: TRBV9
cdr3_nt: TGTGCCAGCCCGCGTGATAGTCCAGATACGCAGTATTTT
cdr3_aa: CASPRDSPDTQYF

clone_size: -
d_call: -
j_call: TRBJ2-7
v_call: TRBV4-2
cdr3_nt: TGTGCCAGCAGCCCGGACTCCTACGAGCAGTACTTC
cdr3_aa: CASSPDSYEQYF

clone_size: -
d_call: -
j_call: TRBJ2-7
v_call: TRBV6-5
cdr3_nt: TGTGCCAGCAGTTATTTCACAGGGAGGTCCTACGAGCAGTACTTC
cdr3_aa: CASSYFTGRSYEQYF

clone_size: -
d_call: TRBD1
j_call: TRBJ2-2
v_call: TRBV5-1
cdr3_nt: TGCGCCAGCAGCTCGGACAGGGGGGCCGGGGAGCTGTTTTTT
cdr3_aa: CASSSDRGAGELFF

clone_size: -
d_call: TRBD1
j_call: TRBJ2-7
v_call: TRBV7-2
cdr3_nt: TGTGCCAGCAGCTCAAATACAGGGGGCCTCTCCTACGAGCAGTACTTC
cdr3_aa: CASSSNTGGLSYEQYF

clone_size: -
d_call: -
j_call: TRBJ1-1
v_call: TRBV2
cdr3_nt: TGTGCCAGCACCTCGGGACGTATGAACACTGAAGCTTTCTTT
cdr3_aa: CASTSGRMNTEAFF

clone_size: -
d_call: TRBD2
j_call: TRBJ2-1
v_call: TRBV7-2
cdr3_nt: TGTGCCAGCAGTTGGACTAGCGGGAGGGCGGATAATGAGCAGTTCTTC
cdr3_aa: CASSWTSGRADNEQFF

clone_size: -
d_call: TRBD1
j_call: TRBJ1-1
v_call: TRBV9
cdr3_nt: TGTGCCAGCAGCGTAGACGCGGCACAGGGGATCAAGACTGAAGCTTTCTTT
cdr3_aa: CASSVDAAQGIKTEAFF

clone_size: -
d_call: TRBD1
j_call: TRBJ2-5
v_call: TRBV2
cdr3_nt: TGTGCCAGCAGTGAGGTGGCAGGGGGCCAAGAGACCCAGTACTTC
cdr3_aa: CASSEVAGGQETQYF

clone_size: -
d_call: TRBD2
j_call: TRBJ2-3
v_call: TRBV14
cdr3_nt: TGTGCCAGCAGCCTGGGACTAGTTTTTTCAAGCACAGATACGCAGTATTTT
cdr3_aa: CASSLGLVFSSTDTQYF

clone_size: -
d_call: TRBD1
j_call: TRBJ2-7
v_call: TRBV14
cdr3_nt: TGTGCCAGCAGCCCAACCGGGACAGGGGCAACCACTAGCGGATACGAGCAGTACTTC
cdr3_aa: CASSPTGTGATTSGYEQYF

clone_size: -
d_call: -
j_call: TRBJ2-1
v_call: TRBV7-9
cdr3_nt: TGTGCCCACGGGAGCGAGGAGCAGTTCTTC
cdr3_aa: CAHGSEEQFF

clone_size: -
d_call: -
j_call: TRBJ1-2
v_call: TRBV7-9
cdr3_nt: TGTGCCAGCAGCTTACATCAGGGAGACTATGGCTACACCTTC
cdr3_aa: CASSLHQGDYGYTF

clone_size: -
d_call: -
j_call: TRBJ2-5
v_call: TRBV11-3
cdr3_nt: TGTGCCAGCAGCCCATCCAGCGGAGAGACCCAGTACTTC
cdr3_aa: CASSPSSGETQYF

clone_size: few
d_call: -
j_call: TRBJ1-5
v_call: TRBV27
cdr3_nt: TGTGCCAGCAGCCCAACTTGGAGCAATCAGCCCCAGCATTTT
cdr3_aa: CASSPTWSNQPQHF

clone_size: -
d_call: -
j_call: TRBJ1-1
v_call: TRBV27
cdr3_nt: TGTGCCAGCAGTCCCCACCAGGTTAACACTGAAGCTTTCTTT
cdr3_aa: CASSPHQVNTEAFF

clone_size: -
d_call: -
j_call: TRBJ2-7
v_call: TRBV11-2
cdr3_nt: TGTGCCAGCGAGCCGGGGGCCTTGACCTACGAGCAGTACTTC
cdr3_aa: CASEPGALTYEQYF

clone_size: -
d_call: -
j_call: TRBJ1-3
v_call: TRBV30
cdr3_nt: TGTGCCCGAAGGTCTGGAAACACCATATATTTT
cdr3_aa: CARRSGNTIYF

clone_size: -
d_call: -
j_call: TRBJ2-3
v_call: TRBV19
cdr3_nt: TGTGCCAGTAGTCTCGCAAGCACAGATACGCAGTATTTT
cdr3_aa: CASSLASTDTQYF

clone_size: -
d_call: -
j_call: TRBJ2-1
v_call: TRBV5-1
cdr3_nt: TGCGCCAGCAGCTTGGCAGGGGAAGGATACAATGAGCAGTTCTTC
cdr3_aa: CASSLAGEGYNEQFF

clone_size: -
d_call: -
j_call: TRBJ2-6
v_call: TRBV7-8
cdr3_nt: TGTGCCAGCAGCATTTGGAGCCTTGGGGCCAACGTCCTGACTTTC
cdr3_aa: CASSIWSLGANVLTF

clone_size: -
d_call: -
j_call: TRBJ1-1
v_call: TRBV18
cdr3_nt: TGTGCCAGCTCGTATAAGTCTGAAGCTTTCTTT
cdr3_aa: CASSYKSEAFF

clone_size: -
d_call: TRBD2
j_call: TRBJ2-1
v_call: TRBV9
cdr3_nt: TGTGCCAGCAGCGTAGATGCTAGCGGGCCCTCCTACAATGAGCAGTTCTTC
cdr3_aa: CASSVDASGPSYNEQFF

clone_size: -
d_call: -
j_call: TRBJ2-7
v_call: TRBV19
cdr3_nt: TGTGCCAGTAGTAAAGGGGGGAGGTCCTACGAGCAGTACTTC
cdr3_aa: CASSKGGRSYEQYF

clone_size: -
d_call: -
j_call: TRBJ1-2
v_call: TRBV5-1
cdr3_nt: TGCGCCAGCAGCTTGGATTCGGGAATCGAGTATGGCTACACCTTC
cdr3_aa: CASSLDSGIEYGYTF

clone_size: -
d_call: -
j_call: TRBJ1-5
v_call: TRBV6-5
cdr3_nt: TGTGCCAGCAGTTACTTAGGGGGGAGCAATCAGCCCCAGCATTTT
cdr3_aa: CASSYLGGSNQPQHF

clone_size: -
d_call: -
j_call: TRBJ2-7
v_call: TRBV5-5
cdr3_nt: TGTGCCAGCAGCTTAAGTGCACTTTTGAGGAACGAGCAGTACTTC
cdr3_aa: CASSLSALLRNEQYF

clone_size: -
d_call: -
j_call: TRBJ2-3
v_call: TRBV5-1
cdr3_nt: TGCGCCAGCAGCTTGGCAGGGCTGGATACGCAGTATTTT
cdr3_aa: CASSLAGLDTQYF